Each of the 7 T cell receptor beta chains below was sequenced from the same sample in a study of radiation and T cells in renal cell carcinoma. Treatment denoted: treatment-naive control, cytoreductive nephrectomy. Here immunoSEQ multiplex PCR was the method, and the copy in TCRdb shows in-frame clones only, minus some. The top ten clones hold approximately 11% of a sample with approximately 16,000 clones, 56% of them seen once. Sequenced here: tumor tissue, sampled from a patient whose treatment was nephrectomy without radiotherapy. These TCRs come from a man over 45 with renal cell carcinoma.

The V call is TRBV13, the J call TRBJ2-7, with D perhaps matching TRBD1 (5 bases). The CDR3 spans 14 residues. Trimming stripped 2 bases from V and 1 base from J, with 9 bases between. Germline V gives CDR1 PRHDT, CDR2 FYEKMQ (reference sequence). In nucleotides, the CDR3 is TGTGCCAGCAGCTTATATGCAGGGTCCTACGAGCAGTACTTC. It translates to CASSLYAGSYEQYF.

This sequence joins TRBV6-6 and TRBJ2-7, with 8 bases aligning to TRBD1. CDR1 MNHNY and CDR2 SVGAGI come from the germline V gene (reference sequence). CDR3 length: 13 residues. The trim removed 5 bases at V and 5 bases at J, leaving 5 bases unmatched. CDR3 DNA: TGTGCCAGCAGTAAACCGGGACAGGACGAGCAGTACTTC. This codes for CASSKPGQDEQYF.

This clone was seen just once. This rearrangement joins TRBV7-9 to TRBJ1-1; D is undetermined. This CDR3 contains 13 residues. Germline CDR1 SEHNR, CDR2 FQNEAQ (reference sequence). Trimming shortened V by 5 bases and J by 5 bases, and 12 bases separated the two germline ends. The CDR3 coding sequence is TGTGCCAGCAGCGCCGGGCGGGTGACTGAAGCTTTCTTT. This gives the protein CASSAGRVTEAFF.

This clone turned up a few times. CDR3 coding DNA: TGTGCCAGCAGCGAAAGGGGGGCTACAGCTTTCTTT. Amino acid sequence: CASSERGATAFF. The chain uses TRBV7-9 and TRBJ1-1, with a tentative D call TRBD1 (6 bases). V dropped 5 bases and J dropped 10 bases, with 14 bases sitting between them. The CDR3 spans 12 residues. In germline, CDR1 is SEHNR, CDR2 FQNEAQ (reference sequence).

This chain joins TRBV7-9 and TRBJ1-1; no clear D gene. The germline V gene has CDR1 SEHNR and CDR2 FQNEAQ (reference sequence). The CDR3 covers 12 residues. V lost 2 bases, J lost 7 bases, and 8 bases lay in between. CDR3 protein: CASSLLPVEAFF. The CDR3 coding sequence is TGTGCCAGCAGCTTATTGCCGGTTGAAGCTTTCTTT.

The V gene is TRBV5-4, the J gene TRBJ1-3; TRBD1 aligns across 10 bases. The CDR3 has 15 residues. The germline gives CDR1 SGHNT, CDR2 YYREEE (reference sequence). V lost 3 bases and J lost 2; bases outside the gene matches: 2. CDR3 residues: CASSWDRGPGNTIYF. CDR3 DNA sequence: TGTGCCAGCAGCTGGGACAGGGGACCTGGAAACACCATATATTTT. Using reference TRBV5-4 and TRBJ1-3 for the parts outside the CDR3, the full variable domain is ETGVTQSPTHLIKTRGQQVTLRCSSQSGHNTVSWYQQALGQGPQFIFQYYREEENGRGNFPPRFSGLQFPNYSSELNVNALELDDSALYLCASSWDRGPGNTIYFGEGSWLTVV.

This clone was found a few times. The chain is built from TRBV11-3 and TRBJ1-1; D not certain. There are 13 residues in the CDR3. Germline CDR1 reads SGHNT; CDR2 reads YENEEA. Trimming removed 3 bases from V and 0 bases from J, with 5 bases in between. The CDR3 nucleotides read TGTGCCAGCAGCTTGGTCTTGAACACTGAAGCTTTCTTT. Amino acid sequence: CASSLVLNTEAFF.